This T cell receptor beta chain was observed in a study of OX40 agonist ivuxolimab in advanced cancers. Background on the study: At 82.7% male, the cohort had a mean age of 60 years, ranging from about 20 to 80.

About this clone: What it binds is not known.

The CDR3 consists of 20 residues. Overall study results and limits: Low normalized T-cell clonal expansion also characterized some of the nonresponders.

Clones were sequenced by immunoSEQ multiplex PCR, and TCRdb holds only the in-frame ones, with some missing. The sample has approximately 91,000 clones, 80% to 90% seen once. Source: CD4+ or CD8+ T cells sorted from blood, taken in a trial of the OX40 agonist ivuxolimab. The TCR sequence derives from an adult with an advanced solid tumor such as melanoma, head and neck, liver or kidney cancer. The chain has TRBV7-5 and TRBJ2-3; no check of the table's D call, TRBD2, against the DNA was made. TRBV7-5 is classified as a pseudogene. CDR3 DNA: TGTGCCAGAAGCTTAGAGAATTTAGTGGCGGGGGAGGAGGGGACAGATACGCAGTATTTT. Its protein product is CARSLENLVAGEEGTDTQYF.